The text below deals with one T cell receptor beta chain. This clonotype showed up just a few times. Which antigen it targets is not known. Per-nucleotide qualities are absent, and no much larger clonotype sits a single base away. CDR1 and CDR2 were assigned from the germline V gene as SGDLS and YYNGEE. The CDR3, cysteine through phenylalanine, is 20 amino acids long. The DNA shown is the 60-base CDR3, in frame from base 1. V loses 4 bases at its end and J loses 3 bases; junction bases beyond the gene matches: 16. The reads were generated on an Illumina NovaSeq 6000. TCR cDNA was synthesized by 5'RACE template switching, through which a universal primer site and unique molecular identifiers were introduced. Priming of cDNA synthesis was performed from both the TCR alpha and TCR beta constant segments. Library amplification involved two PCR steps, and the second step added sample barcodes and sequencing adapters. Sequencing of libraries was performed on Illumina HiSeq 2500 (2x100 bp) or NovaSeq (2x150 bp). The paper's processing steps were these. MIGEC was used to demultiplex reads and collapse the reads into UMI consensus sequences, and MiXCR was used for V(D)J alignment. Vaccine-responding clonotypes were defined with edgeR using replicate PBMC samples, requiring FDR below 0.01 and a log2 fold change above 5 up to day 15. Each bulk clonotype was labeled CD4 or CD8 based on which sequenced repertoire, CD4 or CD8, contained the clonotype at higher abundance. TCRdb applied fastp at Q25 and MiXCR to the public reads, then kept only in-frame beta chains. Rows matching on CDR3 protein sequence are summarized as one entry with the most common DNA and genes. V and J calls and clone size were set by TCRdb, not the authors. This sample lists 340,000 or so distinct CDR3 sequences; under 15% were detected once. The ten largest clones add up to roughly 3% of the sample.

These data are taken from a study of T cells after yellow fever vaccination (dated by TCRdb to between 2018 and 2020). About the study as a whole: The SMART-Seq v4 Ultra Low Input RNA kit was used to prepare libraries from fractions with low cell numbers. Blood was drawn at multiple timepoints before and after primary and secondary immunization, with bulk PBMC replicates and cell subsets isolated. Two healthy male donors made up the cohort, one aged 18 to 29 years and the other aged 30 to 40 years. To follow T-cell clones before and after primary and booster YFV17D yellow fever vaccination, bulk TCR alpha and beta repertoires were sequenced over time.

What the research found in general, with its limitations: Computational filtering was required because FACS-sorted repertoires could contain abundant contaminating clonotypes from the bulk population. The secondary T-cell response was weaker than the primary response but faster, peaking on day 5 instead of day 15. After the booster, most of the clones that had expanded following primary vaccination were detected again (roughly 97% of CD4 and 80% to 90% of CD8), which suggests that memory was broadly maintained. A small share of clonotypes was detected in both CD4 and CD8 compartments, with the overlap likely arising from convergent recombination. Only a couple of donors were included in the study, so the extent to which the findings can be generalized is limited.

In the paper's terms, the treatment or condition label means: live attenuated yellow fever vaccine strain. PBMCs were isolated from peripheral blood using a standard Ficoll-Paque protocol. CD4 and CD8 T-cell fractions were isolated with Dynabeads CD4 and CD8 positive selection kits. TriZol was used to extract RNA from bulk PBMCs, from CD4 and CD8 fractions, and from dextramer-positive and dextramer-negative fractions. Rearrangement joined TRBV9 to TRBJ2-1; TRBD2 fits 13 bases in the junction. Sequences were derived from CD4+ T cells sorted from PBMCs, sampled 15 days after the yellow fever booster vaccination. The sequence was collected from a man younger than 35 who received the YFV17D yellow fever vaccine. The CDR3 in this case is CASSSRLAGGSYSNYNEQFF. DNA sequence: TGTGCCAGCAGCTCCAGACTAGCGGGGGGCTCCTATTCGAACTACAATGAGCAGTTCTTC.